Presented here are 10 T cell receptor beta chains from one specimen sequenced in a study of T cell responses to AZD1222 COVID-19 vaccine. Here immunoSEQ multiplex PCR was the method, and the copy in TCRdb shows in-frame clones only, minus some. Of over 50,000 clones listed, around 80% are singletons. The sample was peripheral blood, taken 28 days after the second AZD1222 dose. The origin of the receptors is an adult who received the AZD1222 COVID-19 vaccine.

The gene calls are TRBV28 and TRBJ2-4; 14 bases map to TRBD2. This CDR3 has 18 amino acids. Germline trimming cut 6 bases from V and 1 base from J; bases unmatched to any gene: 8. Germline lookup yields CDR1 MDHEN and CDR2 SYDVKM. The CDR3 reads CASSRLAGGGWAKNIQYF. The DNA of the CDR3 is TGTGCCAGCAGCCGACTAGCGGGAGGGGGATGGGCCAAAAACATTCAGTACTTC.

The chain uses TRBV5-4 and TRBJ2-3, with a tentative D call TRBD1 (6 bases). The V end was cut by 7 bases, the J end by 0 bases, with 12 bases between. Germline CDR1 is SGHNT and CDR2 is YYREEE (reference sequence). The CDR3 runs to 14 residues. CDR3 DNA: TGTGCCAGCGCGACAGGTTCTAGCACAGATACGCAGTATTTT. Amino acid sequence: CASATGSSTDTQYF.

The chain recombines TRBV5-3 with TRBJ1-4; D gene unclear. TRBV5-3 is marked as an open reading frame, function uncertain. The V end was cut by 2 bases, the J end by 0 bases, with 11 bases between. There are 16 residues in the CDR3. CDR3 nucleotide sequence: TGTGCCAGAAGCTTTTTTTCCGACGCAACTAATGAAAAACTGTTTTTT. As protein: CARSFFSDATNEKLFF.

This clone was seen only once. The chain carries TRBV28 and TRBJ2-2; D might be TRBD2 (6 bases). Germline lookup yields CDR1 MDHEN and CDR2 SYDVKM. V lost 7 bases to trimming and J lost 5 bases, with 11 bases between them. This CDR3 has 13 amino acids. In DNA, the CDR3 is TGTGCCAGCAACGGGAGCCCTACCGGGGAGCTGTTTTTT. Its protein is CASNGSPTGELFF. Full variable domain (missing parts from reference TRBV28 and TRBJ2-2): DVKVTQSSRYLVKRTGEKVFLECVQDMDHENMFWYRQDPGLGLRLIYFSYDVKMKEKGDIPEGYSVSREKKERFSLILESASTNQTSMYLCASNGSPTGELFFGEGSRLTVL.

The chain links TRBV19 to TRBJ2-2; no reliable D call. Trimming took 3 bases from V and 4 from J, leaving 9 bases between them. This CDR3 has 14 amino acids. The V gene's germline CDR1 is LNHDA and CDR2 SQIVND (reference sequence). This CDR3 reads CASSMGWGTGELFF. As DNA, the CDR3 is TGTGCCAGTAGTATGGGGTGGGGCACCGGGGAGCTGTTTTTT.

The chain is built from TRBV28 and TRBJ2-7; TRBD1 aligns across 8 bases. This CDR3 is 18 amino acids long. Germline CDR1 is MDHEN and CDR2 is SYDVKM. J gave up 3 bases and V 3 bases, and 16 bases lay outside the gene matches. The CDR3 region is CASSFPSHRGQDRYEQYF. The CDR3 DNA sequence: TGTGCCAGCAGTTTCCCCTCCCACAGGGGACAGGATCGCTACGAGCAGTACTTC.

In this sample, this clone turned up once. The V gene is TRBV6-5, the J gene TRBJ2-4; 9 nucleotides match TRBD1. After removal of 4 bases from V and 7 bases from J, the junction contained 5 bases not matched to a gene. CDR3 length: 14 amino acids. CDR1 MNHEY and CDR2 SVGAGI come from the germline V gene. Here the CDR3 DNA reads TGTGCCAGCAGTTCCGTCGGGACAGGGAACATTCAGTACTTC. It is translated as CASSSVGTGNIQYF.

In its sample, this clone was seen once. The rearrangement uses TRBV11-2 and TRBJ2-7; D gene ambiguous. This CDR3 is built from 13 residues. Germline loops: CDR1 SGHAT, CDR2 FQNNGV. V was trimmed by 7 bases and J by 1 base, leaving 11 bases between them. The CDR3 spells CASTFPLSYEQYF. The CDR3 DNA follows: TGTGCCAGCACCTTCCCTCTTTCCTACGAGCAGTACTTC.

The chain is built from TRBV25-1 and TRBJ2-5, with TRBD2 matching 12 bases. CDR1 is MGHDK and CDR2 is SYGVNS in the germline V gene. CDR3 length equals 17 residues. J was trimmed by 4 bases and V by 3 bases; bases with no gene match: 9. CDR3 residues: CASSDGRLAGGGETQYF. CDR3 sequence (DNA): TGTGCCAGCAGTGATGGGAGGCTAGCGGGAGGGGGAGAGACCCAGTACTTC.

The J gene is TRBJ2-7, the V gene TRBV15; TRBD1 aligns across 8 bases. Germline V gene data show CDR1 as LNHNV and CDR2 as YYDKDF (reference sequence). This CDR3 has 16 amino acids. The V gene end was trimmed by 1 base and the J gene end by 0 bases; junction bases not matched to a gene: 5. The CDR3 here is CATSRAAGGPSYEQYF. CDR3 bases: TGTGCCACCAGCAGAGCTGCAGGGGGCCCCTCCTACGAGCAGTACTTC.